A single TCR beta chain is shown here with its context. Its antigen is unidentified. The data were taken from a study of CD8 T cells in Susac syndrome. Random hexamers were used to reverse transcribe 0.5 to 1 ug of RNA. Across 54 Vbeta and 13 Jbeta, immunoSEQ multiplex PCR amplified TCR beta CDR3. TCRdb called the immunoSEQ multiplex PCR reads again in MiXCR, with one record for every CDR3 protein. This table holds 150,000 to 200,000 distinct CDR3 sequences, approximately 90% found once. This CDR3 comprises 14 residues. Trimming took off 1 base at V and 8 bases at J, with 12 bases between the two ends. CDR1 and CDR2 (germline): SEHNR, FQNEAQ (reference sequence). While CD8+ and CD4+ T cells were isolated negatively, TEMRA cells were enriched by FACS. Study observations and caveats: The study's TCR sequencing and HLA analysis covered a relatively small number of individuals, and the study acknowledged this.

The V and J genes are TRBV7-9 and TRBJ2-4, with D possibly TRBD2 on 5 matching bases. This TCR derives from a human donor in good health. Material: CD4+ T cells from PBMCs. CDR3 loop: CASSLVLQRDIQYF. CDR3 in DNA: TGTGCCAGCAGCTTAGTTTTACAGAGGGACATTCAGTACTTC. Full variable domain (outside the CDR3, taken from reference TRBV7-9 and TRBJ2-4): DTGVSQNPRHKITKRGQNVTFRCDPISEHNRLYWYRQTLGQGPEFLTYFQNEAQLEKSRLLSDRFSAERPKGSFSTLEIQRTEQGDSAMYLCASSLVLQRDIQYFGAGTRLSVL.